The present T cell receptor beta chain was sequenced within a study of cytomegalovirus exposure and HLA in healthy donors (TCRdb year 2017). Looking at the study overall: A later analysis indicated that the roughly 130 validation repertoires were generated on the platform also employed for the roughly 720 repertoires of the first cohort. The aim of the study was to test whether cataloging public T cell receptors could identify signatures of past pathogen exposure. To predict cytomegalovirus infection status, the study combined high-throughput TCR immunosequencing, statistical association of individual TCRs with disease status, and machine learning. In addition to the first cohort of 650 to 800 subjects, a separate validation cohort of around 110 different subjects was used. Overall study results and their limits: In both the original and validation cohorts, the classifier was reported to diagnose cytomegalovirus status with high specificity and sensitivity. While some public TCRs were present in many individuals, most TCR sequences turned up only very rarely across donors. Of the cluster scores, 90% to 95% were above 0 in a later analysis, which found that TCRs clustered in the first cohort also tended to co-occur in the 120 or so validation repertoires. It was suggested by the authors that the approach could potentially be generalized to other disease states and immunological phenotypes. The study listed approximately 150 TCR beta chains as associated with cytomegalovirus. The validation cohort had no HLA typing available for a later analysis, so co-occurrence within that cohort was assessed over all 120 or so repertoires. In vitro tests confirmed that a few of the cytomegalovirus-associated TCR beta chains recognize cytomegalovirus antigens.

About this clone itself: There is no known antigen for this receptor. No per-base quality is available; no much larger clone lies one base away.

Its CDR3 holds 16 amino acids, cysteine through phenylalanine. Left in the record is the CDR3 DNA by itself, 48 bases read in frame from the first base. The V end loses 2 bases and the J end loses 3 bases, and a stretch of 14 bases separates them. CDR1 SGHRS and CDR2 YFSETQ are derived from the germline V gene. The library was produced with the immunoSEQ multiplex PCR assay. The authors' analysis ran thus. A statistical classification framework was built to diagnose cytomegalovirus status from the catalog of TCR beta chain sequences. TCRdb re-hosts the immuneACCESS table, in-frame sequences only. Its copies lack some clones; in the studies checked, an unresolved V gene accounts for under half of them, and the cause for the rest is not known. From that table come the V and J calls and clone size; the DNA was used to work out D and trimming. The sample data list over 200,000 clones, and 70% to 90% of these were observed just once. The ten largest clones represent roughly 6% of the sample.

The donors were included in the validation cohort of over a hundred subjects, a group kept apart from the roughly 700-subject first cohort. Material for sequencing was PBMCs. The clonotype originates from a woman aged 18-35 years in good health and CMV-seronegative. The chain is encoded by TRBV5-1 joined to TRBJ2-2; 7 matching bases give a weak D call of TRBD2. The CDR3 in this case is CASSFSGGPYTGELFF. The bases are TGCGCCAGCAGCTTTTCGGGGGGCCCTTACACCGGGGAGCTGTTTTTT.